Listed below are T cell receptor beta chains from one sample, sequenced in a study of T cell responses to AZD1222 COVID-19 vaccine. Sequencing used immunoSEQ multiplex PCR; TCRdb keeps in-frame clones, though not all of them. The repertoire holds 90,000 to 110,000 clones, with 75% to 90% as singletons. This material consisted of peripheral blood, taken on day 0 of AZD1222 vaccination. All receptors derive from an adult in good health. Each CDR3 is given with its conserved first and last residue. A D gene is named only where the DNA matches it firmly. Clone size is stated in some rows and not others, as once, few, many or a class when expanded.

CASSLASTYNEQFF TGCGCCAGCAGCTTGGCGTCAACCTACAATGAGCAGTTCTTC TRBV5-1 NA TRBJ2-1 NA
CASRGLAGGRGTQYF TGTGCCAGCAGAGGACTAGCGGGAGGTCGGGGGACCCAGTACTTC TRBV2 TRBD2 TRBJ2-5 once
CAVGQEFTDTQYF TGTGCCGTCGGACAGGAGTTCACAGATACGCAGTATTTT TRBV10-3 TRBD1 TRBJ2-3 NA
CASSPGLTAANYGYTF TGCGCCAGCAGCCCGGGCCTAACGGCGGCTAACTATGGCTACACCTTC TRBV5-1 NA TRBJ1-2 NA
CASSHPVGEANTEAFF TGTGCCAGCAGCCACCCTGTAGGAGAAGCGAACACTGAAGCTTTCTTT TRBV6-2/TRBV6-3 NA TRBJ1-1 NA
CATTRHLNTGELFF TGTGCCACCACTCGACACCTGAACACCGGGGAGCTGTTTTTT TRBV6-4 NA TRBJ2-2 NA
CASSQGDRFGEQYF TGTGCCAGCAGCCAAGGGGACAGGTTTGGCGAGCAGTACTTC TRBV3-1/TRBV3-2 TRBD1 TRBJ2-7 NA
CASSERKGAQGYTF TGTGCCAGCAGTGAAAGAAAAGGGGCCCAAGGCTACACCTTC TRBV2 NA TRBJ1-2 NA
CASSLRTGLSHGELFF TGCGCCAGCAGCCTTCGGACAGGGTTGAGTCACGGGGAGCTGTTTTTT TRBV5-1 TRBD1 TRBJ2-2 once
CASSFPVSPYHQPQHF TGTGCCAGCAGCTTCCCTGTTAGTCCGTACCATCAGCCCCAGCATTTT TRBV11-3 NA TRBJ1-5 NA
CASSYYAGRNEKLFF TGTGCCAGCAGTTACTACGCAGGGAGGAATGAAAAACTGTTTTTT TRBV6-5 NA TRBJ1-4 NA
CASKPGGASYEQYF TGTGCCAGCAAGCCGGGGGGCGCCTCCTACGAGCAGTACTTC TRBV2 NA TRBJ2-7 NA
CASRKGGATEAFF TGTGCCAGCAGGAAAGGTGGGGCGACTGAAGCTTTCTTT TRBV11-2 NA TRBJ1-1 NA
CASKAGHSSYNSPLHF TGTGCCAGCAAGGCGGGGCATAGCTCCTATAATTCACCCCTCCACTTT TRBV7-2 NA TRBJ1-6 NA
CASSSPGTKNTGELFF TGTGCCAGCAGCAGTCCCGGGACTAAGAACACCGGGGAGCTGTTTTTT TRBV21-1 NA TRBJ2-2 NA
CASLGGNTEAFF TGTGCCAGCCTCGGGGGGAACACTGAAGCTTTCTTT TRBV6-5 NA TRBJ1-1 NA
CASSLEGLAAGNEQFF TGTGCCAGCAGCTTAGAAGGGCTAGCGGCGGGAAATGAGCAGTTCTTC TRBV7-9 TRBD2 TRBJ2-1 NA
CASSHKGQDSGNTIYF TGTGCCAGCAGCCATAAGGGACAAGACTCTGGAAACACCATATATTTT TRBV4-2 NA TRBJ1-3 NA
CASEVGVTNEQFF TGTGCCAGCGAGGTAGGGGTAACAAATGAGCAGTTCTTC TRBV12-3/TRBV12-4 NA TRBJ2-1 NA
CASSGGGSYEQYF TGTGCCAGTAGTGGAGGGGGTTCCTACGAGCAGTACTTC TRBV19 NA TRBJ2-7 NA
CASSPGTFSGNTIYF TGTGCCAGTAGTCCAGGGACCTTCTCTGGAAACACCATATATTTT TRBV19 NA TRBJ1-3 once
CASSFGVSNNEQFF TGCGCCAGCAGCTTCGGGGTAAGCAACAATGAGCAGTTCTTC TRBV5-1 NA TRBJ2-1 NA
CASSYSRSPSYGYTF TGTGCCAGCAGTTACTCGAGGAGTCCTAGCTATGGCTACACCTTC TRBV6-6 NA TRBJ1-2 few
CASSREQGDGTDTQYF TGTGCCAGCTCACGGGAGCAGGGAGATGGTACAGATACGCAGTATTTT TRBV18 NA TRBJ2-3 NA
CASSGTGGTYEQYF TGTGCCAGCAGCGGGACAGGGGGCACCTACGAGCAGTACTTC TRBV6-5 TRBD1 TRBJ2-7 NA
CASSPGLQADTQYF TGTGCCAGCAGTCCGGGACTCCAGGCAGATACGCAGTATTTT TRBV11-2 NA TRBJ2-3 NA
CASRDYRDEQYF TGTGCCAGCAGGGATTACAGGGACGAGCAGTACTTC TRBV27 NA TRBJ2-7 NA
CSVVSGGNEKLFF TGCAGCGTTGTAAGCGGCGGTAATGAAAAACTGTTTTTT TRBV29-1 NA TRBJ1-4 once
CASSLSLTGELFF TGTGCCAGCAGCTTATCCTTAACCGGGGAGCTGTTTTTT TRBV7-8 NA TRBJ2-2 NA
CASSPETGRNTEAFF TGTGCCAGCTCCCCCGAGACAGGGAGGAACACTGAAGCTTTCTTT TRBV18 TRBD1 TRBJ1-1 NA
CASSFRWQTYYNEQFF TGTGCCAGCAGCTTCCGTTGGCAGACCTACTACAATGAGCAGTTCTTC TRBV5-8 NA TRBJ2-1 NA
CSARPDREAFF TGCAGTGCTAGACCTGATCGCGAAGCTTTCTTT TRBV20-1 NA TRBJ1-1 NA
CASSPQDTSTDTQYF TGTGCCAGCAGTCCACAAGACACTAGCACAGATACGCAGTATTTT TRBV28 NA TRBJ2-3 NA
CASSDLGARTGELFF TGCGCCAGCAGCGATCTGGGTGCCAGAACCGGGGAGCTGTTTTTT TRBV10-1 NA TRBJ2-2 NA
CASSLIPDNEQFF TGTGCCAGCAGCCTCATCCCCGACAATGAGCAGTTCTTC TRBV7-2 NA TRBJ2-1 NA
CASSQDTGAGSPLHF TGCGCCAGCAGCCAAGATACGGGGGCTGGGTCACCCCTCCACTTT TRBV4-3 NA TRBJ1-6 once
CASTSWGPHDNEQFF TGTGCCAGTACATCGTGGGGCCCCCATGACAATGAGCAGTTCTTC TRBV19 NA TRBJ2-1 NA
CASSEWSATDTQYF TGTGCCAGCAGTGAATGGTCGGCCACAGATACGCAGTATTTT TRBV2 NA TRBJ2-3 NA
CASSFSGFLDEQYF TGTGCCAGCAGCTTTTCAGGTTTTCTCGACGAGCAGTACTTC TRBV7-9 NA TRBJ2-7 NA
CASSLGQGVGQPQHF TGTGCCAGCAGTTTGGGGCAGGGAGTGGGTCAGCCCCAGCATTTT TRBV28 NA TRBJ1-5 NA
CSASFPGTGELFF TGCAGTGCTAGTTTTCCGGGCACCGGGGAGCTGTTTTTT TRBV20-1 NA TRBJ2-2 few
CASSQDWNRDRSYEQYF TGTGCCAGCAGCCAAGACTGGAACCGGGACAGGTCGTACGAGCAGTACTTC TRBV3-1/TRBV3-2 TRBD1 TRBJ2-7 NA
CASSQAGGSYNEQFF TGTGCCAGCAGCCAAGCGGGGGGATCATACAATGAGCAGTTCTTC TRBV11-1 TRBD2 TRBJ2-1 NA
CASSLLLPGANVLTF TGTGCCAGCAGTCTACTCCTTCCTGGGGCCAACGTCCTGACTTTC TRBV6-5 NA TRBJ2-6 NA
CASSLDARVGQPQHF TGTGCCAGCAGCTTAGATGCCAGGGTGGGGCAGCCCCAGCATTTT TRBV7-9 NA TRBJ1-5 NA